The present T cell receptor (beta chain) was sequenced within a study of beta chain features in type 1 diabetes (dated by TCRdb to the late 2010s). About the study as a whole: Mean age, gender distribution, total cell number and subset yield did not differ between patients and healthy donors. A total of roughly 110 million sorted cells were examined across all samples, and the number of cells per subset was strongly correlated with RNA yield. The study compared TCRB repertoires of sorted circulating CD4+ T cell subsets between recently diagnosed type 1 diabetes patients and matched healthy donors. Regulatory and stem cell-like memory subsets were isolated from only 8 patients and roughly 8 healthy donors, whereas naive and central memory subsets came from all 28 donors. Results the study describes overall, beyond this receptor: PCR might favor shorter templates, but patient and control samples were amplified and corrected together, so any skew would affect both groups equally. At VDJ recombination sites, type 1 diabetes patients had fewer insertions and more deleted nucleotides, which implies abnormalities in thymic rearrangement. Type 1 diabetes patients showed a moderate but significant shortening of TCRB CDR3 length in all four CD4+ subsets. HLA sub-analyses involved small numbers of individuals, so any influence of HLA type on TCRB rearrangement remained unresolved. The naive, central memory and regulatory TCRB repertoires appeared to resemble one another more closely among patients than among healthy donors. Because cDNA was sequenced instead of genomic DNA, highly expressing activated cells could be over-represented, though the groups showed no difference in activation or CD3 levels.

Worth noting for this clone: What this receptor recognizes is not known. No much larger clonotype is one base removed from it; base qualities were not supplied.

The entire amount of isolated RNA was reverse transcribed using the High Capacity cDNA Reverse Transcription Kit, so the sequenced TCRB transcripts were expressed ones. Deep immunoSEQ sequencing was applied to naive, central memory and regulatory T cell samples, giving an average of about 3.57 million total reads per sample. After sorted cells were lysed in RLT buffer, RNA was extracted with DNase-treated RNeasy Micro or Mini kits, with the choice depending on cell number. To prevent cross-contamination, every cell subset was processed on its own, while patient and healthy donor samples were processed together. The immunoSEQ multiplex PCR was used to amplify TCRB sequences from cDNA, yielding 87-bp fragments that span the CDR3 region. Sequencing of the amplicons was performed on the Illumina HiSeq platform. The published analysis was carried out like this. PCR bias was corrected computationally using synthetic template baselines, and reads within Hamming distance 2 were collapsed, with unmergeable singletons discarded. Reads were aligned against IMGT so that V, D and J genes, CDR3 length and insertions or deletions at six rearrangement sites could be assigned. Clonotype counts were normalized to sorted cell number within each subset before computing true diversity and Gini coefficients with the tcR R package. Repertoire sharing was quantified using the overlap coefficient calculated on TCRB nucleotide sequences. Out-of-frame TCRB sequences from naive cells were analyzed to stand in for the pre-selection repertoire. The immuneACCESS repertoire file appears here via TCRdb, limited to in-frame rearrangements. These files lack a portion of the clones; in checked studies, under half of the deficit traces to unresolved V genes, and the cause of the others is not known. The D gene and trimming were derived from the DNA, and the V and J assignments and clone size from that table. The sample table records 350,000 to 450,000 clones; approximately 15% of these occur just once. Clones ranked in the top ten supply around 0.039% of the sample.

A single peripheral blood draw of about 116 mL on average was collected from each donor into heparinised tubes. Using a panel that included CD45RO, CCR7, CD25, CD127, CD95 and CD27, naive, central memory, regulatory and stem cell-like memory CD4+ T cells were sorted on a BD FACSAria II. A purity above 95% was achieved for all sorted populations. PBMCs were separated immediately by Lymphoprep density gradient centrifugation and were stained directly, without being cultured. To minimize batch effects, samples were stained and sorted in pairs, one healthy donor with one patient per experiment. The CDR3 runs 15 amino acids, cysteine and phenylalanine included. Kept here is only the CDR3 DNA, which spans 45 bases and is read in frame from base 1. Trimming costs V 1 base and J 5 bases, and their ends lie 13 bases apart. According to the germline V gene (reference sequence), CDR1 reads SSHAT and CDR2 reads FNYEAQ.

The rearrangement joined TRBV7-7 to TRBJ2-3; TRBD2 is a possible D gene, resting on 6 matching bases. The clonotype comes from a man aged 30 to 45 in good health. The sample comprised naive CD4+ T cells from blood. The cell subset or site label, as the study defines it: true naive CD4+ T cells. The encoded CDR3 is CASSLGSGRKDTQYF. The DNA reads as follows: TGTGCCAGCAGCTTAGGGTCCGGGAGAAAAGATACGCAGTATTTT.